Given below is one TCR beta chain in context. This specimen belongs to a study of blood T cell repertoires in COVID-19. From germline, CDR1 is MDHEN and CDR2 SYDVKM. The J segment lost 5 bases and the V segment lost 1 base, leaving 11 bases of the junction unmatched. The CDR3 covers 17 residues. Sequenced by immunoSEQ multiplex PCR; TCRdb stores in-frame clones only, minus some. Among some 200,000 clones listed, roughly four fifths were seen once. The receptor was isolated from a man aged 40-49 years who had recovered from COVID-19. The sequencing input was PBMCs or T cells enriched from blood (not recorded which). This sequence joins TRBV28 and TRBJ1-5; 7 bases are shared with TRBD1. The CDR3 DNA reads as TGTGCCAGCAGTTTATCCCCCAGGGGGTTCTGGGATCAGCCCCAGCATTTT. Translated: CASSLSPRGFWDQPQHF. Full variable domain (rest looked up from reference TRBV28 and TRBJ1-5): DVKVTQSSRYLVKRTGEKVFLECVQDMDHENMFWYRQDPGLGLRLIYFSYDVKMKEKGDIPEGYSVSREKKERFSLILESASTNQTSMYLCASSLSPRGFWDQPQHFGDGTRLSIL.